This entry lists 2 T cell receptor beta chains sequenced from one sample in a study of blood T cell repertoires in COVID-19. The repertoire was sequenced with immunoSEQ multiplex PCR; TCRdb's copy has only in-frame clones and lacks some. The sample yields 300,000 to 400,000 clones, 85% to 90% seen once. Sequenced input: peripheral blood. These receptors originate from a woman aged 25 to 39 with COVID-19, enrolled during active disease.

This chain uses TRBV5-4 with TRBJ2-6, with TRBD1 identical over 7 bases. The CDR3 has 18 amino acids. CDR1 and CDR2 from the germline V gene are SGHNT and YYREEE (reference sequence). The V gene end was trimmed by 0 bases and the J gene end by 4 bases; junction bases not matched to a gene: 10. CDR3 protein: CASSLGWTGISGANVLTF. In DNA, the CDR3 is TGTGCCAGCAGCTTGGGGTGGACAGGAATCTCCGGGGCCAACGTCCTGACTTTC.

The rearrangement links TRBV9 to TRBJ1-4; D is undetermined. Per germline, CDR1 SGDLS and CDR2 YYNGEE. This CDR3 spans 14 amino acids. V shed 0 bases and J shed 4 bases, with 7 bases lying between them. CDR3 residues: CASSVGTSNEKLFF. The CDR3 DNA is TGTGCCAGCAGCGTAGGAACAAGTAATGAAAAACTGTTTTTT.